These 25 T cell receptor beta chains were all obtained from the same sample, sequenced in a study of OX40 agonist ivuxolimab in advanced cancers. Method: immunoSEQ multiplex PCR; TCRdb's copy keeps in-frame clones and lacks some. The data show 70,000 or so clones, 88% seen once. The sequenced sample was CD4+ or CD8+ T cells sorted from blood, obtained in a trial of the OX40 agonist ivuxolimab. These receptor sequences come from an adult with an advanced solid tumor such as melanoma, head and neck, liver or kidney cancer.

V usage is TRBV18 and J usage is TRBJ2-5, with a possible D match to TRBD2 (6 bases). V gave up 1 base and J gave up 5 bases, with 11 bases separating them. Looked up from germline, CDR1 is KGHSH and CDR2 is LQKENI. The CDR3 loop spans 14 amino acids. This chain's CDR3 is CASSPHPSGETQYF. The CDR3, as DNA: TGTGCCAGCTCACCACACCCAAGCGGGGAGACCCAGTACTTC.

V and J are TRBV4-1 and TRBJ2-5, with D unresolved. Trimming took off 1 base at V and 5 bases at J, with 2 bases between the two ends. Germline V gives CDR1 MGHRA, CDR2 YSYEKL. The CDR3 spans 11 residues. The CDR3 DNA follows: TGCGCCAGCAGCCAAGCGGAGACCCAGTACTTC. This encodes CASSQAETQYF.

The chain recombines TRBV5-1 with TRBJ1-2; possibly TRBD1 for D (6 bases). V lost 4 bases and J lost 4, with 11 bases in between. The CDR3 is made up of 13 amino acids. CDR1 and CDR2 from the germline V gene are SGHRS and YFSETQ. The chain's CDR3 is CASSPGQIYGYTF. For the CDR3, the DNA is TGCGCCAGCAGCCCGGGACAAATCTATGGCTACACCTTC.

The V call is TRBV28, the J call TRBJ2-5; D uncertain. The V gene's germline CDR1 is MDHEN and CDR2 SYDVKM. The CDR3 has 13 residues. The V gene lost 1 base and the J gene lost 7 bases, with 10 bases spanning the gap. In DNA form, the CDR3 reads TGTGCCAGCAGTTTATATGGGGAAGGGACCCAGTACTTC. Encoded protein: CASSLYGEGTQYF.

This CDR3 is CATSRESGGGYEQYF. The CDR3 nucleotides are TGTGCCACCAGCAGAGAATCGGGGGGAGGTTACGAGCAGTACTTC. The chain uses TRBV15 and TRBJ2-7, with TRBD2 matching over 7 bases. Germline V lookup: CDR1 LNHNV, CDR2 YYDKDF (reference sequence). This CDR3 spans 15 amino acids. Trimming took 0 bases from V and 4 from J; bases not matched to a gene: 6.

The V gene is TRBV7-2, the J gene TRBJ2-7; 8 nucleotides agree with TRBD1. This CDR3 has 15 amino acids. The germline CDR1 and CDR2 sequences are SGHTA and FQGNSA. V lost 5 bases, J lost 1 base, and 7 bases stayed unmatched. The CDR3 DNA sequence: TGTGCCAGCAGCAACAGGGGGACGGTATCCTACGAGCAGTACTTC. It codes for CASSNRGTVSYEQYF.

This clone was recorded a few times. V usage is TRBV10-3 and J usage is TRBJ1-1; TRBD1 matches at 11 bases. This CDR3 has 15 amino acids. Germline CDR1 ENHRY, CDR2 SYGVKD. V lost 7 bases to trimming and J lost 4 bases; unmatched junction nucleotides: 8. CDR3 DNA: TGTGCCATCACTCCCGGACAGGGGGCGAGCACTGAAGCTTTCTTT. This translates into CAITPGQGASTEAFF.

The genes are TRBV6-6 and TRBJ2-2; possible D gene TRBD2, 7 bases. CDR1 is MNHNY, CDR2 SVGAGI, per germline (reference sequence). With 6 bases removed from V and 4 bases from J, the gap between germline ends came to 15 bases. CDR3 length: 15 residues. The CDR3 DNA reads TGTGCCAGCAGGAAACAGGGAGGGAGCACCGGGGAGCTGTTTTTT. Its protein is CASRKQGGSTGELFF.

The rearrangement links TRBV15 to TRBJ1-4; 7 bases line up with TRBD1. The V segment lost 4 bases and the J segment 4 bases; nucleotides outside the gene matches: 3. The CDR3 extends over 14 amino acids. Looked up from germline, CDR1 is LNHNV and CDR2 is YYDKDF (reference sequence). The CDR3 here is CATSINRGNEKLFF. The DNA for the CDR3 is TGTGCCACCAGCATAAACAGGGGTAATGAAAAACTGTTTTTT.

A single count supports this clone. The chain has TRBV6-1 and TRBJ2-7, with D perhaps TRBD2 (5 bases). This CDR3 has 15 residues. CDR1 and CDR2 from the germline V gene are MNHNS and SASEGT. The V gene lost 1 base and the J gene lost 2 bases, with 12 bases spanning the gap. Here the CDR3 reads CASSEGRGPTYEQYF. CDR3 DNA: TGTGCCAGCAGTGAAGGGCGCGGGCCTACCTACGAGCAGTACTTC.

The chain couples TRBV6-1 to TRBJ2-2; no clear D gene. Germline assignment: CDR1 MNHNS and CDR2 SASEGT. The length of the CDR3 is 16 residues. The V and J ends lost 0 bases and 1 base respectively, with 9 bases between them. The CDR3 protein is CASSEAWQENTGELFF. The CDR3 DNA follows: TGTGCCAGCAGTGAAGCATGGCAGGAGAACACCGGGGAGCTGTTTTTT.

V and J are TRBV27 and TRBJ2-7, with 9 bases aligning to TRBD2. The germline gives CDR1 MNHEY, CDR2 SMNVEV (reference sequence). This CDR3 region has 14 residues. Trimming cost V 4 bases and J 5 bases; bases outside gene matches: 6. The CDR3 protein is CASSSQGTSNEQYF. CDR3 DNA: TGTGCCAGCAGTTCCCAGGGGACTAGCAACGAGCAGTACTTC.

The chain links TRBV7-2 to TRBJ1-3; D gene ambiguous. V shed 5 bases and J shed 10 bases, with 9 bases lying between them. Germline-derived CDR1 and CDR2 are SGHTA and FQGNSA. This CDR3 is 11 amino acids long. The CDR3, as DNA: TGTGCCAGCAGCAGAGAAGGTACCATATATTTT. It yields the protein CASSREGTIYF.

The chain carries TRBV6-5 and TRBJ1-1; 7 nucleotides match TRBD1. Germline V gene data show CDR1 as MNHEY and CDR2 as SVGAGI. V was clipped by 6 bases and J by 4 bases; unmatched bases: 8. This CDR3 has 14 residues. CDR3 loop: CASRETGVGTEAFF. CDR3 DNA sequence: TGTGCCAGCAGAGAAACAGGGGTGGGCACTGAAGCTTTCTTT.

V gene TRBV5-5 combines with J gene TRBJ2-7; weak D call: TRBD1 (5 bases). The germline V and J ends were trimmed by 1 base and 3 bases, with 11 bases remaining between them. In germline, CDR1 is SGHKS, CDR2 YYEKEE (reference sequence). The CDR3 sequence is 14 residues long. The CDR3 sequence is CASSLMQGFYEQYF. The CDR3 coding sequence is TGTGCCAGCAGCTTGATGCAGGGATTCTACGAGCAGTACTTC.

The chain couples TRBV10-3 to TRBJ1-5, with D possibly matching TRBD1 (6 bases). Germline V gene lookup returns CDR1 ENHRY and CDR2 SYGVKD. Trimming took 3 bases from V and 7 from J, leaving 13 bases between them. This CDR3 contains 14 residues. The CDR3 region has the DNA TGTGCCATCAGTGATTCCGGGGGCGGACAGCCCCAGCATTTT. Its protein product is CAISDSGGGQPQHF.

On this clone itself: Germline and junction disagree at one end, which may indicate a read error. CDR3 sequence reads: CASSESSPNQPQHF. The CDR3 nucleotides read TGCGCCAGCAGCGAGTCAAGTCCCAATCAGCCCCAGCATTTT. J is TRBJ1-5 and V is TRBV10-2; D not resolved. This CDR3 contains 14 residues. CDR1 is WSHSY and CDR2 is SAAADI in the germline V gene.

The V call is TRBV6-1, the J call TRBJ1-5; D unresolved. CDR3 length: 16 amino acids. Per the germline V gene, CDR1 is MNHNS and CDR2 is SASEGT. Trimming removed 2 bases from V and 0 bases from J, with 11 bases in between. This chain's CDR3 is CASSERGHLSNQPQHF. The CDR3 region has the DNA TGTGCCAGCAGTGAACGGGGTCACCTTAGCAATCAGCCCCAGCATTTT.

The gene calls are TRBV29-1 and TRBJ1-4; possible D gene TRBD1, 5 bases. With 4 bases removed from V and 4 bases from J, the gap between germline ends came to 10 bases. This CDR3 has 13 residues. Germline V gives CDR1 SQVTM, CDR2 ANQGSEA. The DNA for the CDR3 is TGCAGCGTTGCCCGGGGGAATAATGAAAAACTGTTTTTT. Its translation is CSVARGNNEKLFF.

This clone occurred once. The chain employs TRBV28 and TRBJ1-4, with 12 bases lining up with TRBD1. Germline CDR1 is MDHEN and CDR2 is SYDVKM. This CDR3 region has 15 residues. With 6 bases clipped from V and 8 bases from J, the junction kept 7 bases outside the gene matches. The CDR3 is CASRPGQGAREKLFF. In DNA, the CDR3 is TGTGCCAGCAGGCCGGGACAGGGGGCAAGGGAAAAACTGTTTTTT.

The chain couples TRBV15 to TRBJ2-2, with 7 nucleotides matching TRBD1. Per the germline V gene, CDR1 is LNHNV and CDR2 is YYDKDF (reference sequence). This CDR3 contains 17 residues. V shed 5 bases, J shed 0 bases, and the junction held 9 bases outside the gene matches. CDR3: CATSGASGTANTGELFF. CDR3 DNA: TGTGCCACCAGCGGAGCATCCGGGACAGCGAACACCGGGGAGCTGTTTTTT.

The chain combines TRBV28 with TRBJ1-2, with 9 bases fitting TRBD1. The germline CDR1 and CDR2 sequences are MDHEN and SYDVKM. V gave up 5 bases and J gave up 7 bases; unmatched junction bases: 5. The CDR3 consists of 13 residues. CDR3 in amino acids: CASSRRDRAGYTF. The DNA of the CDR3 is TGTGCCAGCAGTCGCCGGGACAGGGCTGGCTACACCTTC.

The J gene is TRBJ1-2, the V gene TRBV6-1; no clear D gene. Trimming took 8 bases from V and 2 from J, leaving 9 bases between them. CDR1 is MNHNS and CDR2 is SASEGT in the germline V gene. This CDR3 contains 12 residues. The CDR3 nucleotides are TGTGCCAGCGCGAGAGGGAACTATGGCTACACCTTC. This sequence encodes CASARGNYGYTF.

The chain recombines TRBV6-5 with TRBJ1-1; no clear D gene. Germline assignment: CDR1 MNHEY and CDR2 SVGAGI. V gave up 3 bases and J gave up 1 base, with 6 bases separating them. The CDR3 consists of 13 residues. The CDR3 region has the DNA TGTGCCAGCAGTTATGCCGAGAACACTGAAGCTTTCTTT. Protein: CASSYAENTEAFF.

The J gene is TRBJ1-6, the V gene TRBV9; 9 bases align to TRBD1. Unmatched junction bases numbered 7, after V lost 3 bases and J lost 9 bases. CDR1 is SGDLS and CDR2 is YYNGEE in the germline V gene. CDR3 length: 15 amino acids. This CDR3 is CASSGDRVKGSPLHF. For the CDR3, the DNA is TGTGCCAGCAGCGGGGACAGGGTTAAGGGTTCACCCCTCCACTTT.